What follows describes a single T cell receptor (beta chain). Its antigen is unknown. Trimming at V came to 4 bases and at J to 2 bases, leaving 1 base not matched to a gene. Per the germline V gene, CDR1 is SGHRS and CDR2 is YFSETQ. The CDR3 spans 14 residues. Method: immunoSEQ multiplex PCR; TCRdb's copy keeps in-frame clones and lacks some. The repertoire holds over 150,000 clones, with 80% to 85% as singletons. This sample was included in a study of cytomegalovirus exposure and HLA in healthy donors. Broader study findings: 150 or so TCR beta chains were listed as cytomegalovirus-associated.

The chain is built from TRBV5-1 and TRBJ2-7; 12 positions match TRBD2. The TCR was taken from a woman in her late teens or twenties in good health and CMV-seropositive. Specimen: PBMCs. The CDR3 sequence: CASSTSGGPYEQYF. Here the CDR3 DNA reads TGCGCCAGCAGCACTAGCGGGGGGCCCTACGAGCAGTACTTC.